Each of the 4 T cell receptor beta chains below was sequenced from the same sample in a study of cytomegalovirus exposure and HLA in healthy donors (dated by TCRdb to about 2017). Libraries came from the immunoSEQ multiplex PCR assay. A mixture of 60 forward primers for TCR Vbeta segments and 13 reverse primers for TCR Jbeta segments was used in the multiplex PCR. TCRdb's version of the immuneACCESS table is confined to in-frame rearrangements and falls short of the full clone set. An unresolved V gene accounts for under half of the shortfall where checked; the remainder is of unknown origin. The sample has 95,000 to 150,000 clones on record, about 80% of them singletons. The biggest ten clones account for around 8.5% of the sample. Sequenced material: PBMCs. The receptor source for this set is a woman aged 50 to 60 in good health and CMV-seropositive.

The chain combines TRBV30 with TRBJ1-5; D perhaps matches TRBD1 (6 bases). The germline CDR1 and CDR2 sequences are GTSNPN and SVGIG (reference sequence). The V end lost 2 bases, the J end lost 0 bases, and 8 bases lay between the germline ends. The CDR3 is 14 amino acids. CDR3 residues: CAWSTGNSNQPQHF. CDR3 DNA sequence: TGTGCCTGGAGTACAGGGAATAGCAATCAGCCCCAGCATTTT.

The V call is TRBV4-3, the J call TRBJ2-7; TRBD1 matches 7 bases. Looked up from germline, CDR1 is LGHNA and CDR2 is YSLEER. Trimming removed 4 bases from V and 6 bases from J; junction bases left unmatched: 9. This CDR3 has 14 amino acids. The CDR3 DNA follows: TGCGCCAGCAGCCCTAGAGACAGGGCGGGCGAGCAGTACTTC. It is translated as CASSPRDRAGEQYF.

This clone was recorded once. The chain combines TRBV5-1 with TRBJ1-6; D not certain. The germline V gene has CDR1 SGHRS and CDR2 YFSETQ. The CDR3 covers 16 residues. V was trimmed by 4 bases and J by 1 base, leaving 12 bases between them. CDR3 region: CASSAEGASYNSPLHF. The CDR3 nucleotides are TGCGCCAGCAGCGCAGAGGGTGCTTCCTATAATTCACCCCTCCACTTT.

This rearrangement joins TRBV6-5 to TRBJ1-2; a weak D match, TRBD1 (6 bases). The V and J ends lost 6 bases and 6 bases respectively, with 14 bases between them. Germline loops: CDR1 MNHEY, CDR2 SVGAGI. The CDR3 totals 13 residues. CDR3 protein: CASSRTGWDGYTF. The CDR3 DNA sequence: TGTGCCAGCAGCCGAACAGGGTGGGATGGCTACACCTTC.